This entry features one T cell receptor (beta chain) sequence. The antigen remains unidentified. Trimming took 0 bases from V and 7 from J, leaving 15 bases between them. The germline CDR1 and CDR2 sequences are MNHEY and SMNVEV (reference sequence). The CDR3 loop spans 15 amino acids. The PCR made use of 60 Vbeta and 13 Jbeta primers. Generated by immunoSEQ multiplex PCR, the TCRdb table keeps only in-frame clones and is missing some. The sample consists of more than 85,000 clones, around 73% of them appearing once. This record belongs to a study of cytomegalovirus exposure and HLA in healthy donors. Overall study results and limits: The study flagged 150 to 200 TCR beta chains as cytomegalovirus-associated. An analysis was carried out at a later point. It showed that HLA-associated TCR beta chains were more clonally expanded than equally common non-associated chains.

This clonotype was sampled from a man younger than 45 in good health and CMV-seronegative. The sample consisted of PBMCs. This chain uses TRBV27 with TRBJ1-2; weak D call: TRBD1 (6 bases). The CDR3 nucleotides are TGTGCCAGCAGTTTATCAGGGCAGGGGATGAGTGGCTACACCTTC. It translates to CASSLSGQGMSGYTF.